This TCR beta chain originates from a study of post-analysis software for immune sequencing data. Across the whole study: Several disease courses (relapsing-remitting, secondary progressive and progressive-relapsing) of multiple sclerosis were included. Study results and caveats: Batch-mates among the samples co-clustered strongly by F measure. TRBV5-6, TRBV5-1 and TRBV20-1 were among 4 or 5 TRBV segments more frequent in patients than controls. People with multiple sclerosis had a significantly lower normalized Chao1 diversity than controls did.

The TCR beta cDNA libraries contained unique molecular identifiers. Each sample of about 0.9 to 11 million input T cells yielded around 500,000 cDNA molecules, so each molecule approximated one T cell. TCRdb independently ran MiXCR on the PCR reads; one entry per CDR3 protein. The sample contains about 190,000 distinct CDR3 sequences, 29% of which appear only once. The CDR3 is 15 amino acids. From germline, CDR1 is SGHRS and CDR2 YFSETQ. V trimming: 6 bases; J trimming: 6 bases; junction bases outside the gene matches: 12. This clonotype appeared a few times. The antigen is unknown. The chain uses TRBV5-1 and TRBJ1-5, with TRBD1 identical over 7 bases. This receptor was taken from a girl under 18 with multiple sclerosis. The sample consisted of blood. CDR3 nucleotides: TGCGCCAGCAAACTTACCGACAGGGTTGGTCAGCCCCAGCATTTT. Translation gives CASKLTDRVGQPQHF.